Listed below are T cell receptor beta chains from one sample, sequenced in a study of cytomegalovirus exposure and HLA in healthy donors. The table came from immunoSEQ multiplex PCR; TCRdb's copy has only in-frame clones and leaves some out. The sample includes approximately 150,000 clones, roughly 80% of them seen just once. Specimen: PBMCs. Every receptor here comes from a man aged 30 to 39 in good health and CMV-seropositive. CDR3s include the opening cysteine and the closing phenylalanine or tryptophan. Fields, in order: CDR3 DNA, CDR3 protein, V gene, D gene, J gene, clone size. The D gene is left open where the match is weak. Clone size, where shown, is once, few, many, or a class for clones that have expanded.

TGTGCCAGCAGCTTCCTTGGACAGGGAGGCGAGCAGTACTTC	CASSFLGQGGEQYF	TRBV7-8	TRBD1	TRBJ2-7	.
TGCAGCGTTGTGACGGGAGGGGTTGGTAGCAATCAGCCCCAGCATTTT	CSVVTGGVGSNQPQHF	TRBV29-1	.	TRBJ1-5	.
TGTGCCAGCAGCTTAGGACAGAATTCCTACGAGCAGTACTTC	CASSLGQNSYEQYF	TRBV7-2	.	TRBJ2-7	.
TGTGCCAGCAGCAAGGACAGTGAAGAGACCCAGTACTTC	CASSKDSEETQYF	TRBV5-6	.	TRBJ2-5	.
TGTGCCAGTAGTTTCCGCGGGGACAGGAACTATGGCTACACCTTC	CASSFRGDRNYGYTF	TRBV19	TRBD1	TRBJ1-2	.
TGTGCCAGCAGCTCGCAGGGACTTAACACTGAAGCTTTCTTT	CASSSQGLNTEAFF	TRBV5-4	.	TRBJ1-1	.
TGTCCGTCAGCCTGGGCGGGACAGGGACCTCAGCCCCAGCATTTT	CPSAWAGQGPQPQHF	TRBV5-4	TRBD1	TRBJ1-5	.
TGCGCCAGCAGCCAAGAAAACCAGGGGACCTACGAGCAGTACTTC	CASSQENQGTYEQYF	TRBV4-3	.	TRBJ2-7	many
TGTGCCAGTAAGGACAGGGGAGGTGGCACAGATACGCAGTATTTT	CASKDRGGGTDTQYF	TRBV19	TRBD1	TRBJ2-3	.
TGTGCCAGCAGTTTTTACCAGCGGGGGGGCAGAGAGACCCAGTACTTC	CASSFYQRGGRETQYF	TRBV28	TRBD2	TRBJ2-5	.
TGTGCCAGCAGTTCTGGCGGGAGGAGTGGCACAGATACGCAGTATTTT	CASSSGGRSGTDTQYF	TRBV28	TRBD2	TRBJ2-3	.
TGTGCCAGCAGCCTAGGCGGGGGAGATAATCAGCCCCAGCATTTT	CASSLGGGDNQPQHF	TRBV7-8	.	TRBJ1-5	few
TGTGCCAGCAGGGCCCGGGGGGGAGACTTCACTGAAGCTTTCTTT	CASRARGGDFTEAFF	TRBV2	.	TRBJ1-1	once
TGCGCCAGCAGCTTGGTGGCGGGGGTGAACAATGAGCAGTTCTTC	CASSLVAGVNNEQFF	TRBV5-1	TRBD2	TRBJ2-1	once
TGTGCCAGCCCCCGGACAGGGGACTCTAGCACAGATACGCAGTATTTT	CASPRTGDSSTDTQYF	TRBV18	TRBD1	TRBJ2-3	.
TGTGCCAGTAGGGCTTTTTCGGGGAGGGAGACAGATACGCAGTATTTT	CASRAFSGRETDTQYF	TRBV19	TRBD2	TRBJ2-3	.
TGTGCCAGCAGTTTATTAACTAGCGGAGGCACAGATACGCAGTATTTT	CASSLLTSGGTDTQYF	TRBV27	TRBD2	TRBJ2-3	.
TGCGCCAGCAGCTTGGAAGCCGCGGTTAGCGGGAGTCGCACCGGGGAGCTGTTTTTT	CASSLEAAVSGSRTGELFF	TRBV5-1	TRBD2	TRBJ2-2	.
TGTGCCAGCGGACTCCCGTTAGGGACAGATACGCAGTATTTT	CASGLPLGTDTQYF	TRBV27	.	TRBJ2-3	once
TGTGCCAGCAGCTTAGTAGGACAGGCCTACGAGCAGTACTTC	CASSLVGQAYEQYF	TRBV7-9	TRBD1	TRBJ2-7	.
TGTGCCAGCAGCCGCATCCATCCAGGGGAGACCCAGTACTTC	CASSRIHPGETQYF	TRBV28	.	TRBJ2-5	.
TGTGCCAGCAGTTCAGGGGTCGAGGGAAACACCATATATTTT	CASSSGVEGNTIYF	TRBV27	.	TRBJ1-3	once
TGTGCCAGCAGCGCCTTGGACAGGGGGCTCACTGAAGCTTTCTTT	CASSALDRGLTEAFF	TRBV9	TRBD1	TRBJ1-1	.
TGTGCCAGCAGTTACGCTTCCGGGACTAGTCCCTACGAGCAGTACTTC	CASSYASGTSPYEQYF	TRBV6-5	TRBD2	TRBJ2-7	.
TGTGCCAGCAGCCCGGGAGCCCTTTACGAGCAGTACTTC	CASSPGALYEQYF	TRBV7-9	.	TRBJ2-7	.
TGTGCCAGCAGCGTAGGAGCAGGGGCGCTTCAGCCCCAGCATTTT	CASSVGAGALQPQHF	TRBV9	.	TRBJ1-5	.